This T cell receptor (beta chain) was found in a study of T cells after yellow fever vaccination. The CDR3 extends over 12 amino acids. In germline, CDR1 is MNHEY, CDR2 SVGEGT. Between the trimmed V and J ends, which lost 7 bases and 9 bases, there was a span of 13 bases. A few counts support this clonotype. Its target is unknown. Using its own MiXCR run on the 5' RACE reads, TCRdb lists one record per CDR3 protein. The data contain around 320,000 distinct CDR3 sequences, about 11% of them singletons. Study-wide results and limits: Abundant clonotypes from the bulk population could contaminate FACS-sorted repertoires. Clones from primary vaccination mostly reappeared after the booster (96% CD4, 88% CD8).

This TCR was recovered from a man between 18 and 35 years old who received the YFV17D yellow fever vaccine. The rearrangement links TRBV6-2 or TRBV6-3 to TRBJ2-1; D unclear. The sample in question was CD4+ T cells sorted from PBMCs, obtained 45 days after the yellow fever booster vaccination. The CDR3: CASNLSWGEQFF. The CDR3 DNA follows: TGTGCCAGCAATCTCAGTTGGGGTGAGCAGTTCTTC.